This T cell receptor beta chain was sequenced in a study of blood T cell repertoires in COVID-19 (dated by TCRdb to 2020 to 2022). Looking at the study overall: Collaborator samples came from the United States, Italy and Spain and covered acute and convalescent phases of COVID-19. The prospective study material was composed of cDNA or gDNA derived from T cells, B-cell-depleted T cells, or PBMCs. Subjects who had been exposed to COVID-19, were actively infected with it, or had recovered from it provided the deeply sampled blood TCRbeta repertoires that made up the dataset. A freely available public database, intended as a resource for researchers studying the immune response to SARS-CoV-2, is where the repertoires were released. The samples were drawn from the first 160 participants of the ongoing ImmuneRACE study and from some 1,300 subjects provided by 6 global collaborators. Nearly every sample came with metadata listing a de-identified subject ID, COVID-19 status, age in years and sex. Where available, HLA class I and class II types were obtained from metadata supplied by the sample provider rather than from assay-based typing.

Whole blood was collected in K2EDTA tubes by collaborating institutions according to the institutions' own protocols. For TCRbeta analysis, collaborator samples were shipped as frozen whole blood, as isolated PBMCs, or as DNA extracted from either sample type. Findings and caveats that apply to the study as a whole: Clinical and demographic metadata were provided uncurated, with the amount varying by source and participant.

TCRbeta CDR3 regions were amplified from genomic DNA using the immunoSEQ Assay, a bias-controlled multiplex PCR. Regarding the original processing steps: The number of nucleated cells in each sample was estimated from the amplification of reference gene primers within the assay. To quantify the absolute abundance of each unique TCRbeta CDR3 rearrangement, sequence reads were collapsed and filtered. Productive Simpson clonality was computed per sample as the square root of Simpson's diversity index over productive rearrangements. TCRdb provides this immuneACCESS table in a form limited to in-frame rearrangements. Some clones are lacking; in checked studies, under half of them reflect an unresolved V gene, and why the rest are absent is not known. That table gives V, J and clone size, and the DNA gave D and trimming. In all, the sample holds about 180,000 clones, and 65% to 90% of those were seen once. Roughly 8.7% of the sample belongs to the ten largest clones.

The CDR3 starts with the cysteine, ends with the phenylalanine, and has 20 residues. Only the CDR3 region is kept as DNA, spanning 60 bases read in frame from base 1. V has 2 bases trimmed and J has 0 bases trimmed; junction bases matching no gene number 15. Taken from the germline V gene, the CDR1 and CDR2 loops are SGHNT and YENEEA. Points on this clone: Its cognate antigen has yet to be identified. It has no much larger one-base neighbor in the sample; base qualities were not kept.

This receptor was identified in a man in his fifties or sixties with active or convalescent COVID-19. Sequenced input: peripheral blood. The chain couples TRBV11-3 to TRBJ2-3, with 9 bases matching TRBD2. The DNA is as follows: TGTGCCAGCAGCTTATCGCACTCGGCGGGGGGGACTACTAGCACAGATACGCAGTATTTT. Protein translation: CASSLSHSAGGTTSTDTQYF.